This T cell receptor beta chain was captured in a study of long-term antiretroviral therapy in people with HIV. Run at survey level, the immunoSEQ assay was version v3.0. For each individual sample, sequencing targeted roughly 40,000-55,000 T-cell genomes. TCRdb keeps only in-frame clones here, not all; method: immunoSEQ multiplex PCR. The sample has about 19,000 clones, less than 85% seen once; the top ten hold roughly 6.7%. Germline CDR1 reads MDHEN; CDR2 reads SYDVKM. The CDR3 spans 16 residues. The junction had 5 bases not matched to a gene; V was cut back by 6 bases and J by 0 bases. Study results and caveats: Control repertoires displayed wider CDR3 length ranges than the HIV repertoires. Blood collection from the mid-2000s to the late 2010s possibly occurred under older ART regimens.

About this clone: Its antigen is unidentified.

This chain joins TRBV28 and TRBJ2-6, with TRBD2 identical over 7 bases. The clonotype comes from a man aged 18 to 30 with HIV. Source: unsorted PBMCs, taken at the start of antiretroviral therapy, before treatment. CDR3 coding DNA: TGTGCCAGCAGATCCAGGGAGGGCTCTGGGGCCAACGTCCTGACTTTC. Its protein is CASRSREGSGANVLTF.